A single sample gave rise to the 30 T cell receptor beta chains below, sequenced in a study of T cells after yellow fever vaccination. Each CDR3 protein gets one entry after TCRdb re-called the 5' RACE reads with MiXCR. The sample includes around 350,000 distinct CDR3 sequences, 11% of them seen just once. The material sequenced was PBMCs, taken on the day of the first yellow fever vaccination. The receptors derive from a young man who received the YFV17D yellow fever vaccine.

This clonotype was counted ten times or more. The CDR3 DNA is TGTGCCAGCTCACCACCCGGATCACAAGAGACCCAGTACTTC. Protein sequence: CASSPPGSQETQYF. This chain connects TRBV18 to TRBJ2-5, with D unclear. This CDR3 has 14 residues. Germline V gene data show CDR1 as KGHSH and CDR2 as LQKENI. V was cut by 0 bases and J by 2 bases, with 7 bases left in between.

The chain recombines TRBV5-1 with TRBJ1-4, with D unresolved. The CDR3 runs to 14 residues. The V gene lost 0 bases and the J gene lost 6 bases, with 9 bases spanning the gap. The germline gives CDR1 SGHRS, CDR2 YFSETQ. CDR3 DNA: TGCGCCAGCAGCTTGGGTCACGGGGATGAAAAACTGTTTTTT. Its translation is CASSLGHGDEKLFF.

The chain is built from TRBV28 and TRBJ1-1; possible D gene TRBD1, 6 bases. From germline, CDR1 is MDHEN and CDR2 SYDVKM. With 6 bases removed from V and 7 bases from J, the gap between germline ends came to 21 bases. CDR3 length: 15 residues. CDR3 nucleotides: TGTGCCAGCAGCCTTCTGTACAGGGAGAAACATGAAGCTTTCTTT. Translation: CASSLLYREKHEAFF. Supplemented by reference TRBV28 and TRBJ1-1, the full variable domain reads DVKVTQSSRYLVKRTGEKVFLECVQDMDHENMFWYRQDPGLGLRLIYFSYDVKMKEKGDIPEGYSVSREKKERFSLILESASTNQTSMYLCASSLLYREKHEAFFGQGTRLTVV.

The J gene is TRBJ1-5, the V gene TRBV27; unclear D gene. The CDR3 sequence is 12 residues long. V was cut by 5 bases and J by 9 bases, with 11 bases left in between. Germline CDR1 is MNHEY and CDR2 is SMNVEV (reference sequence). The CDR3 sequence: CASSNGPRPQHF. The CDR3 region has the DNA TGTGCCAGCAGTAACGGCCCAAGGCCCCAGCATTTT.

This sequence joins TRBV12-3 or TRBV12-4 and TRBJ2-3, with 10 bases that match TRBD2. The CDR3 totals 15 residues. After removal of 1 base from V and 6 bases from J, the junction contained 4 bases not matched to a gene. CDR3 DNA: TGTGCCAGCAGTTTAGTAGCGGGGGGAGTGGATACGCAGTATTTT. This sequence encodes CASSLVAGGVDTQYF.

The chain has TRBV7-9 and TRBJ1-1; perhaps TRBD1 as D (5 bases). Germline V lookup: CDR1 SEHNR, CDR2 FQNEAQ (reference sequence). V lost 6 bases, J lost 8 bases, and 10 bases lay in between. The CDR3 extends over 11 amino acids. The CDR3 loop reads CASRGHLEAFF. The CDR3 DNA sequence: TGTGCCAGCAGAGGACATCTCGAAGCTTTCTTT.

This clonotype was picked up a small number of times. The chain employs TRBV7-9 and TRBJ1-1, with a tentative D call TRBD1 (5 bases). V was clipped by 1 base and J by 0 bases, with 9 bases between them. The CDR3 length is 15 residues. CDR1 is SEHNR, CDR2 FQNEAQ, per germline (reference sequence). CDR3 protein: CASSLGDRMNTEAFF. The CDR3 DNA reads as TGTGCCAGCAGCTTAGGAGACAGAATGAACACTGAAGCTTTCTTT.

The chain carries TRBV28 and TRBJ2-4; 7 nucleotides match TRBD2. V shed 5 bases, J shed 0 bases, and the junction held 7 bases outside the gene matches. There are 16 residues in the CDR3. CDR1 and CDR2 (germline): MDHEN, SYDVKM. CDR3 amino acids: CASSPGLRLAKNIQYF. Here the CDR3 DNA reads TGTGCCAGCAGTCCGGGACTACGGCTAGCCAAAAACATTCAGTACTTC.

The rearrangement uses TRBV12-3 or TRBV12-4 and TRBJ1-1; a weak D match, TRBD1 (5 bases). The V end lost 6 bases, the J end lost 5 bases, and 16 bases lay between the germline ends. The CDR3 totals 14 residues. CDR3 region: CASSRSQVGTEAFF. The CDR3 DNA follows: TGTGCCAGCAGCCGATCACAGGTGGGGACTGAAGCTTTCTTT.

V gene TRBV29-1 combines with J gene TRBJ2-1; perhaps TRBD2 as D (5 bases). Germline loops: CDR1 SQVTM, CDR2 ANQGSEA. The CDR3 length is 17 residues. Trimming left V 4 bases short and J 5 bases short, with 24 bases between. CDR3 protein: CSVAQPISVRANNEQFF. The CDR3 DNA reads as TGCAGCGTTGCGCAACCTATAAGCGTGCGGGCCAACAATGAGCAGTTCTTC.

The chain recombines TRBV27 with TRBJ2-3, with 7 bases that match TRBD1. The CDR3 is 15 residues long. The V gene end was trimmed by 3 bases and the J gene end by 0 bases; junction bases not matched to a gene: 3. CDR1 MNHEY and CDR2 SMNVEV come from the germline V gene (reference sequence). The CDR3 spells CASSFSRGSTDTQYF. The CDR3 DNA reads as TGTGCCAGCAGTTTCAGCAGGGGGAGCACAGATACGCAGTATTTT.

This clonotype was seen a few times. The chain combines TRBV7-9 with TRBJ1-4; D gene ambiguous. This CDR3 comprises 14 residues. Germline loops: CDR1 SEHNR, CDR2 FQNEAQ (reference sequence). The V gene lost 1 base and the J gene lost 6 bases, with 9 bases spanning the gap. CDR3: CASSLEGLDEKLFF. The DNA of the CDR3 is TGTGCCAGCAGCTTAGAAGGGTTGGATGAAAAACTGTTTTTT.

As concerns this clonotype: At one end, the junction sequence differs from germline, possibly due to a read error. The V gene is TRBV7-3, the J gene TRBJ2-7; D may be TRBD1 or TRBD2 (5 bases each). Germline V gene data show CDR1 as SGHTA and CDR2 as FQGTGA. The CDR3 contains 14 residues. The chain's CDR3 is CASSLTPGPYEQYF. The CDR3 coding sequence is TGTGCCAGCAGCTTAACGCCGGGACCCTATGAGCAGTACTTC.

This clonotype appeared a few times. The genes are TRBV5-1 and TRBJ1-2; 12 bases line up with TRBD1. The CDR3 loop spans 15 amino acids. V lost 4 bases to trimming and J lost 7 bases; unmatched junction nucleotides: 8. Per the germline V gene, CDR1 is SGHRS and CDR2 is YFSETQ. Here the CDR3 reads CASSGGDRGPSGYTF. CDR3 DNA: TGCGCCAGCAGCGGCGGGGACAGGGGGCCGTCTGGCTACACCTTC.

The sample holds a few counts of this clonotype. CDR3: CASREYGNYGYTF. CDR3 in DNA: TGTGCCAGCAGGGAGTACGGTAACTATGGCTACACCTTC. The chain uses TRBV25-1 and TRBJ1-2, with D unresolved. Trimming cost V 6 bases and J 1 base, with 9 bases left between them. The CDR3 extends over 13 amino acids. Germline V gene lookup returns CDR1 MGHDK and CDR2 SYGVNS.

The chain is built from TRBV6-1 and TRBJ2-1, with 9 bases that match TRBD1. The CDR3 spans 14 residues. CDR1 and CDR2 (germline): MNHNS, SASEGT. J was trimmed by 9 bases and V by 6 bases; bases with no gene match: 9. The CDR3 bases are TGTGCCAGCAGACCCCGGGACAGGGTGGGTGAGCAGTTCTTC. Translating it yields CASRPRDRVGEQFF.

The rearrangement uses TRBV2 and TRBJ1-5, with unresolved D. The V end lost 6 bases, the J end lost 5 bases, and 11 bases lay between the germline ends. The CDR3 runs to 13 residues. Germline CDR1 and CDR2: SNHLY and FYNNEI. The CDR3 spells CASSWVGDQPQHF. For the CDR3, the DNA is TGTGCCAGCAGCTGGGTGGGTGATCAGCCCCAGCATTTT.

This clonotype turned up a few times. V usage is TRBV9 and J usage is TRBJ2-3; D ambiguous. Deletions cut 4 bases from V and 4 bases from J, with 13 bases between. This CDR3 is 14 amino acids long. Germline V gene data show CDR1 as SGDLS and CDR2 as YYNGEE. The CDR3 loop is CASSTAGSADTQYF. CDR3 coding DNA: TGTGCCAGCAGCACAGCTGGGTCGGCAGATACGCAGTATTTT. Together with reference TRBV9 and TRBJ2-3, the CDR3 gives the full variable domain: DSGVTQTPKHLITATGQRVTLRCSPRSGDLSVYWYQQSLDQGLQFLIQYYNGEERAKGNILERFSAQQFPDLHSELNLSSLELGDSALYFCASSTAGSADTQYFGPGTRLTVL.

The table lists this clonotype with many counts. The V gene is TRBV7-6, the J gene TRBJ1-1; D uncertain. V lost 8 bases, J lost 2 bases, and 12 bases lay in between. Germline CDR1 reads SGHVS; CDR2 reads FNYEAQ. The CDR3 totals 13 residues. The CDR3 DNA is TGTGCCAGCTCACCAGTCCTCAACACTGAAGCTTTCTTT. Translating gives CASSPVLNTEAFF.

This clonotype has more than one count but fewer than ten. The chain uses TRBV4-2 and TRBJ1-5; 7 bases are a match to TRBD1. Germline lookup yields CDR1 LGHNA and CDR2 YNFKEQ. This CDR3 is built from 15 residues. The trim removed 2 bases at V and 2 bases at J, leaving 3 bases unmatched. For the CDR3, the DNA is TGTGCCAGCAGCCAACCCGGGACAGGCAATCAGCCCCAGCATTTT. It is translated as CASSQPGTGNQPQHF.

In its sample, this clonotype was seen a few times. CDR3 sequence (DNA): TGTGCCAGCAGTTTGGGGAGCGGGGGCTACGAGCAGTACGTC. It encodes CASSLGSGGYEQYV. The chain employs TRBV27 and TRBJ2-7; 8 bases align to TRBD2. Germline values: CDR1 MNHEY, CDR2 SMNVEV (reference sequence). The CDR3 covers 14 residues. Germline trimming cut 3 bases from V and 3 bases from J; bases unmatched to any gene: 4.

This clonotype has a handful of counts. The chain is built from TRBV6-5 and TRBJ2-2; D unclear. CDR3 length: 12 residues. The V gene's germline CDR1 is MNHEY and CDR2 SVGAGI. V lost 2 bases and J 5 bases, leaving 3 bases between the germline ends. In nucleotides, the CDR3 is TGTGCCAGCAGTTACGGGACCGGGGAGCTGTTTTTT. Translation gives CASSYGTGELFF.

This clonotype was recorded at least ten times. The CDR3 nucleotides are TGTGCCAGCAGTCCTGGACAGCCTTTAACCTACGAGCAGTACTTC. The encoded protein is CASSPGQPLTYEQYF. This chain uses TRBV6-1 with TRBJ2-7; possible D gene TRBD1, 6 bases. V lost 5 bases to trimming and J lost 2 bases, with 16 bases between them. The CDR3 is made up of 15 amino acids. Germline V gene data show CDR1 as MNHNS and CDR2 as SASEGT.

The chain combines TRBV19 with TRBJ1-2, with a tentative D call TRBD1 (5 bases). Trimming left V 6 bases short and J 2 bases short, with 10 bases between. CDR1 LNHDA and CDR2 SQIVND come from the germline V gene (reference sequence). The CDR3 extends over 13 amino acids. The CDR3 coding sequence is TGTGCCAGTAGAAGGGACTTGAACTATGGCTACACCTTC. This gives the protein CASRRDLNYGYTF. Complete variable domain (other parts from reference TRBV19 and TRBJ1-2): DGGITQSPKYLFRKEGQNVTLSCEQNLNHDAMYWYRQDPGQGLRLIYYSQIVNDFQKGDIAEGYSVSREKKESFPLTVTSAQKNPTAFYLCASRRDLNYGYTFGSGTRLTVV.

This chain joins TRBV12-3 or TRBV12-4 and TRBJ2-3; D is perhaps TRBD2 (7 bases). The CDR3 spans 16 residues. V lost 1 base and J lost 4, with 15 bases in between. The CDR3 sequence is CASSLGGGPPADTQYF. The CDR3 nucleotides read TGTGCCAGCAGTTTAGGCGGGGGCCCGCCAGCAGATACGCAGTATTTT.

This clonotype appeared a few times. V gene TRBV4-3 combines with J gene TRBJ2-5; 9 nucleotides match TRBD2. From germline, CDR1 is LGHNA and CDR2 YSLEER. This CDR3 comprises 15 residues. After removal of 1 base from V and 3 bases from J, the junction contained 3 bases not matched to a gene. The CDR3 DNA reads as TGCGCCAGCAGCCAAGGGGCTAGCGGGGAAGAGACCCAGTACTTC. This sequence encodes CASSQGASGEETQYF.

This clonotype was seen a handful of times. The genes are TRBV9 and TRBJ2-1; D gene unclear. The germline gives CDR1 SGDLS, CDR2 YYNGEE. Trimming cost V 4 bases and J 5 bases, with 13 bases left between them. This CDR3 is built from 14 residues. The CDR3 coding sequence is TGTGCCAGCAGCCCCCCCCCTTCCCACAATGAGCAGTTCTTC. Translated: CASSPPPSHNEQFF.

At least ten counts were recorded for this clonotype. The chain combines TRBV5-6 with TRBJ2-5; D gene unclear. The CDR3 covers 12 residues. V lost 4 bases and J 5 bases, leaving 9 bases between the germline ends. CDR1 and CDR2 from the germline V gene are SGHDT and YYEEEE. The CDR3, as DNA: TGTGCCAGCAGCCCACTACGGGAGACCCAGTACTTC. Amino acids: CASSPLRETQYF.

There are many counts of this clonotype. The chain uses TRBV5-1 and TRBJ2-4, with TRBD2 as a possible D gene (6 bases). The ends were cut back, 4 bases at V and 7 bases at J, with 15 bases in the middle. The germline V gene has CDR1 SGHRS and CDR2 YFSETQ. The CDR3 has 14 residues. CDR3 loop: CASSPDGGGNIQYF. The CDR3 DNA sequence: TGCGCCAGCAGCCCGGATGGAGGAGGGAACATTCAGTACTTC.

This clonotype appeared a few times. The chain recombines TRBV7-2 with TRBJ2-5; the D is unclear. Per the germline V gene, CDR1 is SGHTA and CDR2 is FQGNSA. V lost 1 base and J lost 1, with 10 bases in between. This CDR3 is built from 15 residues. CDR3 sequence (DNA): TGTGCCAGCAGCTTAGTGGTTGCGCCCCAAGAGACCCAGTACTTC. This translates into CASSLVVAPQETQYF.